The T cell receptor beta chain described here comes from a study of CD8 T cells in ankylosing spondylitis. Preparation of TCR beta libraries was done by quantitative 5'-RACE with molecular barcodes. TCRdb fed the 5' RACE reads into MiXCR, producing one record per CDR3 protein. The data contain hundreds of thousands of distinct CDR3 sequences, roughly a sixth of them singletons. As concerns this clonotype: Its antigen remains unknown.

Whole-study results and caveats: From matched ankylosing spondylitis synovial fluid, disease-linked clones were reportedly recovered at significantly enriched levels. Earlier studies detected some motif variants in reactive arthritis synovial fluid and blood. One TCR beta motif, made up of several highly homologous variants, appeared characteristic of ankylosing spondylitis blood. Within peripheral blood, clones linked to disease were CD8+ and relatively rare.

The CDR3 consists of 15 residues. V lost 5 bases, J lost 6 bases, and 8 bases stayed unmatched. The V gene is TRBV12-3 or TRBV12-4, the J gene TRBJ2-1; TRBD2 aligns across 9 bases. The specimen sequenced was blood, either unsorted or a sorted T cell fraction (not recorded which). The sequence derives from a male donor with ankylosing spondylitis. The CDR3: CASSPPGTSPNEQFF. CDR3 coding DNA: TGTGCCAGCAGTCCCCCCGGGACTAGCCCCAATGAGCAGTTCTTC.